These 5 T cell receptor beta chains share one sample of origin, sequenced in a study of T cell clonality in common variable immunodeficiency. TCRdb's copy holds only in-frame clones and misses some; the assay was immunoSEQ multiplex PCR. This table holds tens of thousands of clones with no singletons; the top ten claim about 1.5%. The sequenced sample was peripheral blood mononuclear cells. The receptors here all came from a person between 18 and 75 years old in good health.

This clone was seen at least ten times. Read coverage stops 3 residues before the CDR3 terminus; the germline J gene supplies the remainder. The chain joins TRBV5-1 to TRBJ2-5; possibly TRBD1 for D (6 bases). Trimming removed 1 base at V and 4 bases at J, with 17 bases between. The CDR3 extends over 16 amino acids. CDR1 and CDR2 (germline): SGHRS, YFSETQ. The CDR3 bases that were read are TGCGCCAGCAGCTTGCAAACAGGGTATGCAGGAGAGACC. Protein sequence: CASSLQTGYAGET. In full, the CDR3 reads CASSLQTGYAGETQYF.

In its sample, this clone was seen many times. The CDR3 is cut off 3 residues early in the read; its end comes from the germline J gene. The genes are TRBV7-8 and TRBJ1-2, with TRBD1 as a possible D gene (5 bases). Per germline, CDR1 SGHVS and CDR2 FQNEAQ. Between the trimmed V and J ends, which lost 5 bases and 1 base, there was a span of 14 bases. The CDR3 contains 15 residues. This chain's CDR3 is CASSPYGDSNYGYTF. Incomplete CDR3 DNA: TGTGCCAGCAGCCCATACGGAGACAGTAACTATGGC.

This clone appeared a few times. Coverage ceases 3 residues before the CDR3 finishes, and the germline J gene fills in the end. The chain uses TRBV6-1 and TRBJ1-1; TRBD1 agrees at 8 bases. The CDR3 loop spans 15 amino acids. Per the germline V gene, CDR1 is MNHNS and CDR2 is SASEGT. The V and J ends lost 4 bases and 6 bases, in that order; junction bases with no gene match: 10. The CDR3 sequence: CASSARTGRVAEAFF. Partial CDR3 DNA: TGTGCCAGCAGTGCCCGGACAGGGCGGGTGGCTGAA.

This clone was detected ten times or more. The CDR3 is CASSIDRDRATGELFF. Partial CDR3 DNA: TGTGCCAGTAGTATAGACAGAGACAGGGCAACCGGGGAG. V is TRBV19 and J is TRBJ2-2, with TRBD1 matching over 7 bases. The observed sequence ends 3 residues before the CDR3 terminus, with the missing tail filled in from the germline J gene. The CDR3 is 16 amino acids. Trimming removed 0 bases from V and 5 bases from J; junction bases left unmatched: 6. Germline V gives CDR1 LNHDA, CDR2 SQIVND (reference sequence).

This clone has a count of ten or more. The read halts 3 residues ahead of the CDR3 end, with the missing end drawn from the germline J gene. V and J are TRBV2 and TRBJ2-7, with TRBD2 matching over 7 bases. With 1 base clipped from V and 3 bases from J, the junction kept 6 bases outside the gene matches. This CDR3 has 15 amino acids. Germline CDR1 SNHLY, CDR2 FYNNEI. The sequenced CDR3 bases are TGTGCCAGCAGTGAAGAGCGGGGTCCTTACTACGAG. This gives the protein CASSEERGPYYE. The complete CDR3 protein is CASSEERGPYYEQYF.